This is a list of T cell receptor beta chains from one sample in a study of OX40 agonist ivuxolimab in advanced cancers. Sequenced by immunoSEQ multiplex PCR; TCRdb stores in-frame clones only, minus some. Counted here are about 72,000 clones, 80% to 90% occurring once; the ten biggest clones make up about an eighth. Sequencing used CD4+ or CD8+ T cells sorted from blood, obtained in a trial of the OX40 agonist ivuxolimab. All receptors derive from an adult with an advanced solid tumor such as melanoma, head and neck, liver or kidney cancer. The CDR3 runs from the conserved cysteine through the conserved F or W. D genes are given only for firm matches. Clone size appears in some rows only: once, few, many, or a class for an expanded clone.

clone size,J gene,D gene,V gene,CDR3 protein,CDR3 DNA
NA,TRBJ1-6,NA,TRBV5-1,CASSLGSYNSPLHF,TGCGCCAGCAGCTTAGGCAGTTATAATTCACCCCTCCACTTT
once,TRBJ1-3,NA,TRBV15,CATSRDAGTLGNTIYF,TGTGCCACCAGCAGAGATGCAGGGACGCTGGGAAACACCATATATTTT
NA,TRBJ2-7,TRBD2,TRBV9,CASSAGLDPYEQYF,TGTGCCAGCAGCGCCGGACTAGACCCCTACGAGCAGTACTTC
NA,TRBJ2-7,NA,TRBV6-6,CASRPPGERNEQYF,TGTGCCAGCAGACCACCAGGGGAACGGAACGAGCAGTACTTC
NA,TRBJ2-6,NA,TRBV2,CATSYGDNYSGANVLTF,TGTGCCACTTCCTACGGGGACAACTACTCTGGGGCCAACGTCCTGACTTTC
once,TRBJ2-7,NA,TRBV5-1,CASSLAGSTYEQYF,TGCGCCAGCAGCTTGGCCGGGTCCACCTACGAGCAGTACTTC
NA,TRBJ2-3,NA,TRBV29-1,CSVEGGGGMGTDTQYF,TGCAGCGTTGAAGGAGGAGGGGGAATGGGAACAGATACGCAGTATTTT
NA,TRBJ2-7,TRBD1,TRBV2,CASGQGSRGEQYF,TGTGCCAGCGGACAGGGTTCCCGAGGCGAGCAGTACTTC
few,TRBJ1-2,NA,TRBV11-2,CASSPRSREMWKSNYGYTF,TGTGCCAGCAGCCCTAGATCCCGAGAGATGTGGAAATCTAACTATGGCTACACCTTC
NA,TRBJ2-5,TRBD1,TRBV18,CASSQQHGQGLGETQYF,TGTGCCAGCTCACAACAACATGGACAGGGCCTAGGGGAGACCCAGTACTTC
NA,TRBJ2-5,TRBD2,TRBV5-1,CASSLGVAGGLGTQYF,TGCGCCAGCAGCTTGGGAGTAGCGGGTGGACTAGGGACCCAGTACTTC
NA,TRBJ1-2,TRBD1,TRBV7-9,CASSLARTGGQDGYTF,TGTGCCAGCAGCTTAGCCCGGACAGGGGGCCAAGATGGCTACACCTTC
NA,TRBJ1-1,NA,TRBV6-1,CASSEIGLTEAFF,TGTGCCAGCAGTGAAATAGGACTCACCGAAGCTTTCTTT
NA,TRBJ2-7,TRBD2,TRBV29-1,CSTGGGREKQYF,TGCAGCACTGGTGGTGGGAGGGAGAAGCAGTACTTC
NA,TRBJ1-2,NA,TRBV7-2,CASSLGGPYGYTF,TGTGCCAGCAGCTTAGGGGGCCCCTATGGCTACACCTTC
NA,TRBJ1-3,NA,TRBV7-9,CASSLGYSADSGNTIYF,TGTGCCAGCAGCTTAGGGTACAGCGCTGACTCTGGAAACACCATATATTTT
NA,TRBJ2-2,NA,TRBV19,CASSMGDQGYTGELFF,TGTGCCAGTAGTATGGGGGATCAGGGCTACACCGGGGAGCTGTTTTTT
once,TRBJ2-1,NA,TRBV28,CASRGDSNEQFF,TGTGCCAGCAGGGGAGACTCGAATGAGCAGTTCTTC
NA,TRBJ1-4,NA,TRBV15,CATSSQGSNEKLFF,TGTGCCACCAGCAGTCAGGGGTCTAATGAAAAACTGTTTTTT
NA,TRBJ1-2,NA,TRBV6-1,CASSDNRAGGYTF,TGTGCCAGCAGTGACAACAGGGCGGGTGGCTACACCTTC
once,TRBJ1-3,NA,TRBV10-3,CAISDTGTVGNTIYF,TGTGCCATCAGCGACACCGGGACCGTGGGAAACACCATATATTTT
NA,TRBJ2-3,NA,TRBV7-8,CASSRSGRGDTQYF,TGTGCCAGCAGCCGGTCGGGGAGAGGAGATACGCAGTATTTT
NA,TRBJ2-7,NA,TRBV9,CASSVDSGANEQYF,TGTGCCAGCAGCGTAGATTCGGGAGCCAACGAGCAGTACTTC
NA,TRBJ2-3,NA,TRBV5-1,CASSLGGWASTDTQYF,TGCGCCAGCAGCTTGGGCGGGTGGGCTAGCACAGATACGCAGTATTTT
NA,TRBJ2-4,NA,TRBV5-4,CASSPSGAGRGENIQYF,TGTGCCAGCAGCCCCTCGGGAGCGGGGAGGGGGGAAAACATTCAGTACTTC
NA,TRBJ2-7,NA,TRBV19,CASSPVGQTAPSYEQYF,TGTGCCAGTAGCCCCGTGGGGCAGACGGCTCCTTCCTACGAGCAGTACTTC
once,TRBJ1-5,NA,TRBV28,CASSSAGDSNQPQHF,TGTGCCAGCAGTAGCGCGGGGGATAGCAATCAGCCCCAGCATTTT
NA,TRBJ2-7,NA,TRBV5-5,CASSWGSTYEQYF,TGTGCCAGCAGCTGGGGGTCTACCTACGAGCAGTACTTC
NA,TRBJ2-3,TRBD2,TRBV6-5,CASSYSGLAGTDTQYF,TGTGCCAGCAGTTACTCGGGACTAGCGGGCACAGATACGCAGTATTTT
NA,TRBJ1-2,TRBD1,TRBV29-1,CSVEAQQGLGYGYTF,TGCAGCGTTGAAGCCCAACAGGGGCTGGGGTATGGCTACACCTTC
NA,TRBJ1-2,NA,TRBV10-3,CAIRMNRALNYGYTF,TGTGCCATCAGGATGAACAGGGCTCTTAACTATGGCTACACCTTC
NA,TRBJ1-1,NA,TRBV5-1,CASSSWEGTEAFF,TGCGCCAGCAGTTCATGGGAGGGGACTGAAGCTTTCTTT
NA,TRBJ2-4,TRBD2,TRBV30,CAWSGPGTSGILAKNIQYF,TGTGCCTGGAGTGGGCCCGGGACTAGTGGCATCTTAGCCAAAAACATTCAGTACTTC
NA,TRBJ2-1,NA,TRBV11-2,CASSLSLDNEQFF,TGTGCCAGCAGCTTGTCCCTTGACAATGAGCAGTTCTTC
NA,TRBJ1-1,NA,TRBV7-2,CASSLIGRGTAFF,TGTGCCAGCAGCTTAATTGGGCGGGGTACAGCTTTCTTT
NA,TRBJ2-5,NA,TRBV10-2,CASSESRGQETQYF,TGCGCCAGCAGTGAGTCCCGGGGGCAGGAGACCCAGTACTTC
once,TRBJ2-3,NA,TRBV5-1,CASSRDRQSPDTQYF,TGCGCCAGCAGCAGGGACCGTCAGAGTCCAGATACGCAGTATTTT
NA,TRBJ1-2,NA,TRBV10-3,CAISVPDPNYGYTF,TGTGCCATCAGTGTCCCAGATCCTAACTATGGCTACACCTTC
NA,TRBJ2-5,TRBD2,TRBV7-6,CASSLRGEGGTQYF,TGTGCCAGCAGCTTACGGGGGGAGGGAGGGACCCAGTACTTC
NA,TRBJ1-4,NA,TRBV9,CASSVSVAANEKLFF,TGTGCCAGCAGCGTTTCGGTTGCGGCTAATGAAAAACTGTTTTTT
NA,TRBJ1-2,NA,TRBV18,CASCSNREYGYTF,TGTGCCAGCTGTTCGAACAGGGAATATGGCTACACCTTC
NA,TRBJ1-2,TRBD1,TRBV14,CASSFPGTGGDGYTF,TGTGCCAGCAGCTTTCCCGGGACAGGGGGCGATGGCTACACCTTC
once,TRBJ2-3,TRBD2,TRBV18,CASSPPTGTSRADTQYF,TGTGCCAGCTCACCACCTACCGGGACTAGTAGAGCAGATACGCAGTATTTT
NA,TRBJ1-5,NA,TRBV5-4,CASSSGWGNQPQHF,TGTGCCAGCAGCTCGGGTTGGGGGAATCAGCCCCAGCATTTT
NA,TRBJ1-5,TRBD1,TRBV5-1,CASSLRGTENQPQHF,TGCGCCAGCAGCTTGCGCGGGACAGAAAATCAGCCCCAGCATTTT
once,TRBJ1-1,NA,TRBV27,CASRLSTAMNTEAFF,TGTGCCAGCAGACTAAGCACAGCGATGAACACTGAAGCTTTCTTT
NA,TRBJ2-3,NA,TRBV9,CASSVVSTDTQYF,TGTGCCAGCAGCGTAGTTAGCACAGATACGCAGTATTTT
NA,TRBJ2-1,NA,TRBV6-1,CASSELGGRNEQFF,TGTGCCAGCAGTGAACTGGGGGGTCGGAATGAGCAGTTCTTC
NA,TRBJ1-2,NA,TRBV27,CASSLSMGLGYTF,TGTGCCAGCAGTTTATCGATGGGGCTTGGCTACACCTTC
NA,TRBJ2-2,NA,TRBV27,CASRRGWVAGELFF,TGTGCCAGCAGAAGGGGATGGGTGGCCGGGGAGCTGTTTTTT
NA,TRBJ2-1,NA,TRBV11-2,CASSYRAAGNEQFF,TGTGCCAGCAGCTACCGCGCGGCCGGGAATGAGCAGTTCTTC
NA,TRBJ1-6,NA,TRBV21-1,CASSKVVTALHNSPLHF,TGTGCCAGCAGCAAAGTGGTGACGGCCCTTCATAATTCACCCCTCCACTTT
NA,TRBJ1-5,NA,TRBV28,CASREILQPQHF,TGTGCCAGCAGGGAGATCCTTCAGCCCCAGCATTTT
NA,TRBJ1-1,NA,TRBV19,CASKLPQDAEAFF,TGTGCCAGTAAGTTACCTCAGGACGCTGAAGCTTTCTTT
NA,TRBJ2-3,TRBD1,TRBV10-2,CASSESTGGSSTDTQYF,TGCGCCAGCAGTGAGTCTACAGGGGGCTCGAGCACAGATACGCAGTATTTT
NA,TRBJ2-4,NA,TRBV5-4,CASSLGGSKNIQYF,TGTGCCAGCAGCTTGGGTGGGTCAAAAAACATTCAGTACTTC
NA,TRBJ2-7,TRBD2,TRBV5-6,CASSSVGLAEGYEQYF,TGTGCCAGCAGCTCCGTCGGACTAGCGGAGGGTTACGAGCAGTACTTC
NA,TRBJ1-5,NA,TRBV15,CATSRERQVVLPQHF,TGTGCCACCAGCAGGGAAAGACAGGTAGTGTTACCCCAGCATTTT